The rows below give T cell receptor beta chains drawn from one sample of a study of T cells after yellow fever vaccination. From the 5' RACE reads, TCRdb called clonotypes with MiXCR, one entry per CDR3 protein. The sample has fewer than 450,000 distinct CDR3 sequences, approximately 10% seen once. The input for sequencing was PBMCs, taken on the day of the first yellow fever vaccination. The receptors stem from a man aged 18 to 30 who received the YFV17D yellow fever vaccine. Both conserved end residues are part of each CDR3. D genes are given only for firm matches. A clone size is listed for some rows: how often the clone was seen (once, few, many), or a class if it is expanded.

abundance,j_gene,v_gene,d_gene,len,CDR3aa,CDR3nt
few,TRBJ2-5,TRBV6-5,-,15,CASSYNQGNQETQYF,TGTGCCAGCAGTTACAACCAGGGAAACCAAGAGACCCAGTACTTC
few,TRBJ2-2,TRBV19,-,14,CASRRQVHTGELFF,TGTGCCAGTAGAAGGCAGGTGCACACCGGGGAGCTGTTTTTT
few,TRBJ2-5,TRBV5-4,TRBD2,16,CASSSRTSGGGETQYF,TGTGCCAGCAGCTCCAGGACTAGCGGGGGCGGGGAGACCCAGTACTTC
few,TRBJ2-2,TRBV4-1,-,14,CASSLLRDTGELFF,TGCGCCAGCAGCCTGTTGAGGGACACCGGGGAGCTGTTTTTT
-,TRBJ2-1,TRBV7-2,-,16,CASSARYGGPYNEQFF,TGTGCCAGCAGCGCTCGCTACGGGGGTCCCTACAATGAGCAGTTCTTC
-,TRBJ1-2,TRBV19,-,16,CASSKTGRSVGDGYTF,TGTGCCAGTAGTAAGACGGGCCGTTCGGTTGGGGATGGCTACACCTTC
-,TRBJ2-5,TRBV7-9,-,14,CASSGAAFQETQYF,TGTGCCAGCAGCGGAGCAGCTTTCCAAGAGACCCAGTACTTC
many,TRBJ1-2,TRBV7-2,-,13,CASSPTPQDGYTF,TGTGCCAGCAGCCCTACCCCCCAGGATGGCTACACCTTC
-,TRBJ2-7,TRBV12-3/TRBV12-4,-,14,CASSFAQGIREQYF,TGTGCCAGCAGTTTCGCCCAGGGGATTCGGGAGCAGTACTTC
-,TRBJ2-3,TRBV10-3,-,14,CAIKEAAGADTQYF,TGTGCCATCAAGGAGGCGGCTGGGGCAGATACGCAGTATTTT
few,TRBJ1-1,TRBV3-1,TRBD1,16,CASSSNRGRGYTEAFF,TGTGCCAGCAGCTCGAACAGGGGGCGAGGCTACACTGAAGCTTTCTTT
few,TRBJ2-5,TRBV7-9,-,15,CASSPRYRDQETQYF,TGTGCCAGCAGCCCGCGATACCGGGATCAAGAGACCCAGTACTTC
few,TRBJ2-1,TRBV5-4,TRBD1,14,CASSLGQGENEQFF,TGTGCCAGCAGCTTGGGACAGGGTGAAAATGAGCAGTTCTTC
-,TRBJ1-5,TRBV19,TRBD1,16,CASSISDRAIDQPQHF,TGTGCCAGTAGTATCTCGGACAGGGCGATTGATCAGCCCCAGCATTTT
-,TRBJ2-3,TRBV7-2,-,13,CASSSIRPDTQYF,TGTGCCAGCAGTTCAATTCGGCCAGATACGCAGTATTTT
-,TRBJ2-1,TRBV11-2,TRBD2,16,CASSLHSGGSYNEQFF,TGTGCCAGCAGCCTGCACAGCGGGGGCTCCTACAATGAGCAGTTCTTC
many,TRBJ2-3,TRBV5-5,-,15,CASSLGVTSTDTQYF,TGTGCCAGCAGCTTGGGGGTAACTAGCACAGATACGCAGTATTTT
few,TRBJ2-5,TRBV18,-,12,CASSPTKRTQYF,TGTGCCAGCTCACCCACCAAAAGGACCCAGTACTTC
-,TRBJ2-5,TRBV6-2/TRBV6-3,TRBD1,14,CASNRDRDQETQYF,TGTGCCAGCAACCGGGACAGGGACCAAGAGACCCAGTACTTC
many,TRBJ2-1,TRBV7-9,-,11,CASSLVRKQFF,TGTGCCAGCAGCTTAGTACGAAAGCAGTTCTTC
few,TRBJ2-5,TRBV7-9,-,15,CASSLVSLRPETQYF,TGTGCCAGCAGCTTAGTAAGCCTGAGACCGGAGACCCAGTACTTC
few,TRBJ2-5,TRBV5-1,-,16,CASSLLEAGDEETQYF,TGCGCCAGCAGCTTGTTGGAGGCAGGGGATGAGGAGACCCAGTACTTC
few,TRBJ1-5,TRBV19,-,16,CASSTPITGRRQPQHF,TGTGCCAGTAGTACGCCGATAACAGGGAGGCGCCAGCCCCAGCATTTT
few,TRBJ2-7,TRBV7-2,-,14,CASSFVQIGYEQYF,TGTGCCAGCAGCTTTGTCCAGATAGGGTACGAGCAGTACTTC
-,TRBJ1-5,TRBV20-1,-,15,CSALGEGLGNQPQHF,TGCAGTGCTCTGGGAGAGGGCCTCGGCAATCAGCCCCAGCATTTT